This record covers a single TCR beta chain. The antigen it recognizes is unknown. Nothing much larger sits one base from this clone, and base qualities are not available. This specimen belongs to a study of shared clonotypes between healthy human individuals (dated by TCRdb to the early 2020s). General notes on the study: A few men and a couple of women, aged 18 to 49 years, made up the cohort. Per donor, three plates each were used for CD4 naive and CD4 memory, two for CD8 naive, and one for CD8 memory. To increase sequencing depth and limit assay-specific biases, different laboratories used diverse techniques to prepare libraries and sequence TCR repertoires. Each donor's leukapheresis produced roughly between roughly 0.94 and 9.5 billion PBMCs. The study deeply sequenced blood TCR repertoires of five healthy adults to estimate repertoire size and the extent of clonotype sharing between individuals. Study-level results and caveats: Larger estimated clonotype richness was generally found for naive subsets than for memory subsets. Pairwise subsampling indicated that sequencing depth was expected to affect the degree of clonotype sharing among donors. Higher generation probabilities were observed for clonotypes shared by all four sorted-subset donors than for non-shared clonotypes. Incomplete sequencing was indicated by rarefaction of sorted-subset datasets, despite the large sequencing depth. Sampling was limited to blood, and TCR repertoires in tissue likely differ from TCR repertoires in blood. Sharing across a few donors was observed for 5% to 6.5% of naive CD4, 3.5% of naive CD8, 2% to 2.5% of memory CD4, and about 0.38% of memory CD8 clonotypes. Because the study included a small number of donors, the genetic and exposure-history diversity represented was limited.

TCR CDR3 regions were amplified from genomic DNA by multiplex PCR using the deep immunoSEQ assay. Extracted genomic DNA from each cell subset was distributed evenly across all wells of several immunoSEQ 96-well plates, and each plate was treated as a replicate. Each replicate PCR for sorted subsets received roughly 200 ng genomic DNA, equal to some 32,000 T cell genomes. The purified libraries were quantified using a Qubit 3.0 fluorometer, sized with a Bioanalyzer 2100, and then quantified again using the KAPA Library Quantification kit. Every immunoSEQ 96-well plate was sequenced on a dedicated single-read 150-cycle Illumina NextSeq 550 flow cell. The source study handled its data this way. The immunoSEQ output contained only junctional sequences without quality scores, so filtering could not match that applied to full-length reads. To assign V/J genes and CDR3, sequences were annotated against IMGT germline references using PyIR, a Python wrapper for IgBLAST v1.9. Any read was removed if the V/J assignment was weak (E-value above 1e-6), the CDR3 was missing, or the read contained stop codons, out-of-frame junctions, or ambiguous translated residues. A V3J clonotype was defined by an identical inferred V gene, J gene, and CDR3 amino acid sequence. Percentage overlap between repertoires was calculated by dividing the number of shared unique clonotypes by the size of the smaller repertoire. RTK rarefaction, the Chao1 estimator, and Recon v2.1 estimates of unobserved clonotypes were used to assess repertoire richness. OLGA was used to compute generation probabilities for all TCRbeta clonotypes that the gDNA method yielded from a few donors. TCRdb took this table from immuneACCESS and kept in-frame rearrangements with V and J called. Such tables lack part of the clones; where checked against another copy, unresolved V genes explain under half of the gap, and the rest is unexplained. V and J calls and clone size are those listed in that table; D and trimming were worked out from the DNA. A total of around 1,900,000 clones appear in this sample, over 85% of them only once. The ten largest clones add up to about 1.6% of the sample.

For the CD8 naive samples, CD45RO-negative cells were positively selected for CCR7, yielding a CD45RA+CCR7+ population from which TemRA cells were excluded. Donors were healthy HIV-negative adults with no recently reported acute infections or vaccinations. Every donor was a Caucasian adult residing in Nashville, Tennessee, USA. Blood was collected by leukapheresis, and PBMCs were isolated by Ficoll-Histopaque density gradient centrifugation and then cryopreserved in liquid nitrogen vapor phase. Analytical flow cytometry was used to check the purity and quantity of every magnetically sorted T cell population. Each sorted fraction had its genomic DNA isolated and then quantified by UV absorbance on a Nanodrop 2000c. The CDR3 measures 16 amino acids from cysteine to phenylalanine. The read is trimmed to its CDR3 DNA, 48 bases read in frame from base 1. V is clipped by 4 bases and J by 3 bases, and the sequence between their germline boundaries is 16 bases long. CDR1 SEHNR and CDR2 FQNEAQ are derived from the germline V gene (reference sequence).

Recombination linked TRBV7-9 to TRBJ2-1; TRBD1 might be the D gene, on 6 matching bases. The receptor comes from a man between 18 and 35 years old in good health. Some clones in this sample may be carry-over from other donors' samples. Sequencing used naive CD8+ T cells from PBMCs. The sample's cell subset or site label, decoded: CD45RA+CCR7+. The CDR3 is CASSSTGTPIYNEQFF. The nucleotides read TGTGCCAGCAGCTCGACCGGGACACCCATCTACAATGAGCAGTTCTTC.